The sequence of this T cell receptor (beta chain) was determined in a study of blood T cell repertoires in COVID-19. V lost 8 bases and J lost 0, with 13 bases in between. Germline assignment: CDR1 LNHDA and CDR2 SQIVND (reference sequence). CDR3 length equals 15 residues. In the source study's methods: Amplification from reference gene primers served as the basis for estimated nucleated cell counts. The method was immunoSEQ multiplex PCR; TCRdb's version includes in-frame clones alone and lacks a portion of them. V, J and clone size were drawn from that table, and D and trimming were deduced from the DNA. The sample consists of under 200,000 clones, 70% to 90% of them appearing once.

The chain carries TRBV19 and TRBJ1-4; D gene ambiguous. Material for sequencing was peripheral blood. This sequence was found in a man in his fifties who had recovered from COVID-19. CDR3 amino acids: CASQRATATNEKLFF. The CDR3 coding sequence is TGTGCCAGTCAGCGGGCCACCGCAACTAATGAAAAACTGTTTTTT.